This T cell receptor (beta chain) was identified in a study of T cells in Graves' hyperthyroidism and ophthalmopathy. V shed 1 base and J 7 bases; nucleotides not matched to a gene: 12. The CDR3 totals 17 residues. Germline CDR1 and CDR2: SGHRS and YFSETQ. This clonotype turned up a few times. Amplification of TCR beta CDR3 regions used RNA as the template. The study used the HTBI primer set for a first-round RT-PCR of the TCR CDR3. TCRdb processed the multiplex PCR reads anew with MiXCR; each CDR3 protein has one entry. Of around 620,000 distinct CDR3 sequences in the sample, approximately 14% were seen once.

The V and J genes are TRBV5-1 and TRBJ2-1, with TRBD2 matching over 9 bases. This clonotype originated in a woman aged 18 to 35 with Graves' ophthalmopathy. Sequencing input: blood. CDR3 DNA: TGCGCCAGCAGCTTGAAGTTTGCGGGAGGGCCGGGAAATGAGCAGTTCTTC. Protein sequence: CASSLKFAGGPGNEQFF. The whole variable domain, filled in from reference TRBV5-1 and TRBJ2-1, reads KAGVTQTPRYLIKTRGQQVTLSCSPISGHRSVSWYQQTPGQGLQFLFEYFSETQRNKGNFPGRFSGRQFSNSRSEMNVSTLELGDSALYLCASSLKFAGGPGNEQFFGPGTRLTVL.